This is a list of T cell receptor beta chains from one sample in a study of cytomegalovirus exposure and HLA in healthy donors. Repertoires were generated with immunoSEQ multiplex PCR, while TCRdb's copy carries only in-frame clones and drops some. Of about 90,000 clones detected, 67% appear once; the ten largest clones hold under 2.5%. The material sequenced was PBMCs. Receptors originate from a man aged 25 to 40 in good health and CMV-seronegative. CDR3s include the opening cysteine and the closing phenylalanine or tryptophan. The D gene is left open where the match is weak. Size tells how often a clone was seen (once, few, many) or the class of an expanded clone, and some rows leave it out.

d_call: .
j_call: TRBJ1-1
v_call: TRBV12-5
clone_size: .
cdr3_nt: TGTGCTAGTGGTTTGGTACAAACCGGGGGACTAACTGAAGCTTTCTTT
cdr3_aa: CASGLVQTGGLTEAFF

d_call: .
j_call: TRBJ2-7
v_call: TRBV9
clone_size: .
cdr3_nt: TGTGCCAGCAGCAGGGCAGGGGGAGGTTACGAGCAGTACTTC
cdr3_aa: CASSRAGGGYEQYF

d_call: TRBD2
j_call: TRBJ2-4
v_call: TRBV4-2
clone_size: .
cdr3_nt: TGTGCCAGCAGCCAAGATCGGGCTAGCGGGAGGCCTGGGAAAAACATTCAGTACTTC
cdr3_aa: CASSQDRASGRPGKNIQYF

d_call: .
j_call: TRBJ1-1
v_call: TRBV25-1
clone_size: .
cdr3_nt: TGTGCCAGTAGGGGATTGAACACTGAAGCTTTCTTT
cdr3_aa: CASRGLNTEAFF

d_call: TRBD1
j_call: TRBJ1-5
v_call: TRBV6-5
clone_size: once
cdr3_nt: TGTGCCAGCAGTCGGGACAGGTATCAGCCCCAGCATTTT
cdr3_aa: CASSRDRYQPQHF

d_call: .
j_call: TRBJ1-2
v_call: TRBV30
clone_size: .
cdr3_nt: TGTGCCTGGCAGGTTTCTCCCTATGGCTACACCTTC
cdr3_aa: CAWQVSPYGYTF

d_call: .
j_call: TRBJ1-4
v_call: TRBV7-2
clone_size: few
cdr3_nt: TGTGCCAGCAGCACGGGTCGACTGGGTGAAAAACTGTTTTTT
cdr3_aa: CASSTGRLGEKLFF

d_call: .
j_call: TRBJ2-3
v_call: TRBV14
clone_size: .
cdr3_nt: TGTGCCAGCAATCAGCGGTTCACAGATACGCAGTATTTT
cdr3_aa: CASNQRFTDTQYF

d_call: .
j_call: TRBJ2-7
v_call: TRBV28
clone_size: .
cdr3_nt: TGTGCCAGCAGTTCGAGAGCGGAGCATTACTTC
cdr3_aa: CASSSRAEHYF

d_call: .
j_call: TRBJ1-2
v_call: TRBV7-2
clone_size: .
cdr3_nt: TGTGCCAGCAGCTTAGAACCGTCGGGGGGTGGCTACACCTTC
cdr3_aa: CASSLEPSGGGYTF

d_call: TRBD1
j_call: TRBJ2-7
v_call: TRBV27
clone_size: .
cdr3_nt: TGTGCCAGCAGCACAGGGGGAACCTACGAGCAGTACTTC
cdr3_aa: CASSTGGTYEQYF

d_call: .
j_call: TRBJ1-1
v_call: TRBV27
clone_size: .
cdr3_nt: TGTGCCAGCAGCCTCACGGGGAACACTGAAGCTTTCTTT
cdr3_aa: CASSLTGNTEAFF

d_call: .
j_call: TRBJ1-2
v_call: TRBV7-9
clone_size: .
cdr3_nt: TGTGCCAGCAGCTCGGGAAACAGGGACCTGACGGGTGGCTACACCTTC
cdr3_aa: CASSSGNRDLTGGYTF

d_call: TRBD1
j_call: TRBJ2-3
v_call: TRBV6-5
clone_size: .
cdr3_nt: TGTGCCAGCAGGGCGGGACAGGGGTCCACAGATACGCAGTATTTT
cdr3_aa: CASRAGQGSTDTQYF

d_call: .
j_call: TRBJ1-2
v_call: TRBV14
clone_size: .
cdr3_nt: TGTGCCAGCAGTCCCGACCGGGTCTATGGCTACACCTTC
cdr3_aa: CASSPDRVYGYTF

d_call: .
j_call: TRBJ1-3
v_call: TRBV10-3
clone_size: few
cdr3_nt: TGTGCCATCAGTGAGTCTGGGCAAACTGGAAACACCATATATTTT
cdr3_aa: CAISESGQTGNTIYF

d_call: TRBD2
j_call: TRBJ2-7
v_call: TRBV4-1
clone_size: few
cdr3_nt: TGCGCCAGCAGCCAAGGGGAGGGGTCCTACGAGCAGTACTTC
cdr3_aa: CASSQGEGSYEQYF